The 4 T cell receptor beta chains below were found in one sample sequenced in a study of T-cell memory formation after mild COVID-19. TCRdb reanalysed the 5' RACE reads using MiXCR and keeps one entry per CDR3 protein. The repertoire holds hundreds of thousands of distinct CDR3 sequences, with around 20% as singletons. Sequenced sample: PBMCs or a T cell subset sorted from them (not recorded which). All receptors come from an adult woman who had mild COVID-19 (a few samples of this study predate the infection). Cell type and time point are not known.

This clonotype has a handful of counts. The rearrangement uses TRBV12-3 or TRBV12-4 and TRBJ1-1, with TRBD1 identical over 10 bases. V shed 6 bases, J shed 10 bases, and the junction held 17 bases outside the gene matches. The CDR3 runs to 16 residues. The CDR3 loop reads CASSWTGGKAKPGAFF. The CDR3 region has the DNA TGTGCCAGCAGCTGGACAGGGGGAAAAGCCAAACCCGGAGCTTTCTTT.

This rearrangement joins TRBV6-1 to TRBJ2-5; no firm D call. This CDR3 has 13 residues. Germline assignment: CDR1 MNHNS and CDR2 SASEGT. Trimming stripped 11 bases from V and 2 bases from J, with 15 bases between. The CDR3 here is CAGRYQAQETQYF. In DNA form, the CDR3 reads TGTGCCGGTCGGTATCAGGCACAAGAGACCCAGTACTTC.

At least ten counts were recorded for this clonotype. The chain recombines TRBV3-1 with TRBJ1-4; possibly TRBD1 for D (5 bases). The CDR3 has 14 amino acids. V lost 1 base to trimming and J lost 4 bases, with 7 bases between them. Per the germline V gene, CDR1 is LGHDT and CDR2 is YNNKEL (reference sequence). For the CDR3, the DNA is TGTGCCAGCAGCCAAGCCGGACATAATGAAAAACTGTTTTTT. Its translation: CASSQAGHNEKLFF. Complete variable domain (other parts from reference TRBV3-1 and TRBJ1-4): DTAVSQTPKYLVTQMGNDKSIKCEQNLGHDTMYWYKQDSKKFLKIMFSYNNKELIINETVPNRFSPKSPDKAHLNLHINSLELGDSAVYFCASSQAGHNEKLFFGSGTQLSVL.

The chain joins TRBV7-6 to TRBJ2-5; TRBD1 might be the D (5 bases). V was clipped by 6 bases and J by 5 bases, with 19 bases between them. This CDR3 spans 15 amino acids. CDR1 SGHVS and CDR2 FNYEAQ come from the germline V gene. The CDR3 region is CASRARWQGAETQYF. The DNA for the CDR3 is TGTGCCAGCAGGGCCCGGTGGCAGGGTGCTGAGACCCAGTACTTC. Full variable domain (outside the CDR3, taken from reference TRBV7-6 and TRBJ2-5): GAGVSQSPRYKVTKRGQDVALRCDPISGHVSLYWYRQALGQGPEFLTYFNYEAQQDKSGLPNDRFSAERPEGSISTLTIQRTEQRDSAMYRCASRARWQGAETQYFGPGTRLLVL.